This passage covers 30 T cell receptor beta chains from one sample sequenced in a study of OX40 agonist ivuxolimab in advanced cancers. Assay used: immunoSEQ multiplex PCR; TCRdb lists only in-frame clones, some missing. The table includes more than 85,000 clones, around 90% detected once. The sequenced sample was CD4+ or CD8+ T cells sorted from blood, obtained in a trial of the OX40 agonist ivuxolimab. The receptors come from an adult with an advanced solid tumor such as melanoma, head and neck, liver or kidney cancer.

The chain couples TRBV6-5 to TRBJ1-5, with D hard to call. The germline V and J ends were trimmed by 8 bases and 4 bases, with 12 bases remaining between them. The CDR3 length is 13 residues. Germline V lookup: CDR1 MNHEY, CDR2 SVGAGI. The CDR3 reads CASRGRMNQPQHF. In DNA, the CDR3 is TGTGCCAGCCGCGGTCGGATGAATCAGCCCCAGCATTTT.

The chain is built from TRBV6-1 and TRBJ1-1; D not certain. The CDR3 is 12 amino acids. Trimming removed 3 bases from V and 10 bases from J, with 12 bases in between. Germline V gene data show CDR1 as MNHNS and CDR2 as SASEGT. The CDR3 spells CASSDSGFLAFF. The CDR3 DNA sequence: TGTGCCAGCAGTGACTCAGGTTTTCTAGCTTTCTTT.

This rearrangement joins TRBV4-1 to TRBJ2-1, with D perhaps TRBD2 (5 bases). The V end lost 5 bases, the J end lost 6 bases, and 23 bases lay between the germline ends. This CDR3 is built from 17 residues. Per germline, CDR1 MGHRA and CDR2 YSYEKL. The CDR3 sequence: CASSARVSSQGGNEQFF. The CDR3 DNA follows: TGCGCCAGCAGCGCAAGGGTTTCTAGCCAAGGAGGCAATGAGCAGTTCTTC.

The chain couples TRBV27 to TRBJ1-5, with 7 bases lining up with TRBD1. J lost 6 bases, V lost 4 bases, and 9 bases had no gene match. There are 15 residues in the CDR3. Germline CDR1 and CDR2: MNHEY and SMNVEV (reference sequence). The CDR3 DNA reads TGTGCCAGCAGTTCAAATGCAGGGGGGGGTCAGCCCCAGCATTTT. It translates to CASSSNAGGGQPQHF.

The CDR3 region has the DNA TGTGCCAGCAGCCAAGGGTCGCCTAAATCAGAGACCCAGTACTTC. Protein: CASSQGSPKSETQYF. The chain combines TRBV4-2 with TRBJ2-5; D call uncertain. In germline, CDR1 is LGHNA, CDR2 YNFKEQ. V was clipped by 1 base and J by 4 bases, with 13 bases between them. This CDR3 is 15 amino acids long.

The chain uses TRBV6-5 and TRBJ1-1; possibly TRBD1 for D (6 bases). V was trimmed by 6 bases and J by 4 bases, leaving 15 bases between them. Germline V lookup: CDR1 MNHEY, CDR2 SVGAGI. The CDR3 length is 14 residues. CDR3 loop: CASRLGGPVTEAFF. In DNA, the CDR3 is TGTGCCAGCAGGCTGGGGGGGCCGGTCACTGAAGCTTTCTTT.

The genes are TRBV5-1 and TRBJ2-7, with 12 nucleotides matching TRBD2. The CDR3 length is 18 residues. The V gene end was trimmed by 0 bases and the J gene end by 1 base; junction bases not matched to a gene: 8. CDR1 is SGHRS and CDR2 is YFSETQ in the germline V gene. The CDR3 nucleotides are TGCGCCAGCAGCTTGGTAGCTAGCGGGAGGGCCGAGTCCTACGAGCAGTACTTC. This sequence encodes CASSLVASGRAESYEQYF. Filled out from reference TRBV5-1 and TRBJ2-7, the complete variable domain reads KAGVTQTPRYLIKTRGQQVTLSCSPISGHRSVSWYQQTPGQGLQFLFEYFSETQRNKGNFPGRFSGRQFSNSRSEMNVSTLELGDSALYLCASSLVASGRAESYEQYFGPGTRLTVT.

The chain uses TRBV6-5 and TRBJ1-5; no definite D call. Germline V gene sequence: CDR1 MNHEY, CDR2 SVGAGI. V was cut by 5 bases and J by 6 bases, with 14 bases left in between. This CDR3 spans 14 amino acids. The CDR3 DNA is TGTGCCAGCAGTGAACAAGGGCCTGGTCAGCCCCAGCATTTT. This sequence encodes CASSEQGPGQPQHF.

The CDR3 nucleotides read TGTGCCAGTAGTATAGGCCAGGGGAGCAATCAGCCCCAGCATTTT. This sequence encodes CASSIGQGSNQPQHF. This chain uses TRBV19 with TRBJ1-5; TRBD1 might be the D (6 bases). The V gene's germline CDR1 is LNHDA and CDR2 SQIVND (reference sequence). The CDR3 runs 15 residues. V was shortened by 1 base and J by 1 base, with 8 bases between the two germline ends.

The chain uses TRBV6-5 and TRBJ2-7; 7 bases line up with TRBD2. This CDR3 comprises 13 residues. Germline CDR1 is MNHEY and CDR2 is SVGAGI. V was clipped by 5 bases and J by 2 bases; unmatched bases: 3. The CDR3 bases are TGTGCCAGCAGTCGGGACTACCCCTACGAGCAGTACTTC. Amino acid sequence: CASSRDYPYEQYF.

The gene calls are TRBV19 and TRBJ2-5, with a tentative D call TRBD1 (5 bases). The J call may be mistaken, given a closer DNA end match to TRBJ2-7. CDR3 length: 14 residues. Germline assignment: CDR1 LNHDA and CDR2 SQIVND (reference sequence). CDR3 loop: CASSISGRAYEQYF. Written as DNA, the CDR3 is TGTGCCAGTAGTATTTCGGGCAGGGCCTACGAGCAGTACTTC.

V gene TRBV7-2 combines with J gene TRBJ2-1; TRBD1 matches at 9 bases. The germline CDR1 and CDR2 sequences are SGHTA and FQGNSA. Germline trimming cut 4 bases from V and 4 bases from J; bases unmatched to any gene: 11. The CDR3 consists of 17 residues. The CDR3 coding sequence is TGTGCCAGCAGCTCAACAGTTTTGACAGGGGGGTACAATGAGCAGTTCTTC. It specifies CASSSTVLTGGYNEQFF.

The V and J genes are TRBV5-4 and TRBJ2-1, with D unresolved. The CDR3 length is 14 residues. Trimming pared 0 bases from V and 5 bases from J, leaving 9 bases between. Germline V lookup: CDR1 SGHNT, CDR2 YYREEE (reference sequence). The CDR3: CASSLVGPDNEQFF. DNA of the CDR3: TGTGCCAGCAGCTTGGTAGGACCGGACAATGAGCAGTTCTTC. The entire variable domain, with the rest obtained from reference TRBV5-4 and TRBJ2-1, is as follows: ETGVTQSPTHLIKTRGQQVTLRCSSQSGHNTVSWYQQALGQGPQFIFQYYREEENGRGNFPPRFSGLQFPNYSSELNVNALELDDSALYLCASSLVGPDNEQFFGPGTRLTVL.

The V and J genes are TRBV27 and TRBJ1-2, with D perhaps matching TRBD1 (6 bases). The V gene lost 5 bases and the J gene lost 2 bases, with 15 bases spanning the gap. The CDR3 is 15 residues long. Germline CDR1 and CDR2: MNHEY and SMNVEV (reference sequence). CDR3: CASSPTPTGNYGYTF. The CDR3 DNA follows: TGTGCCAGCAGTCCCACCCCCACAGGGAACTATGGCTACACCTTC.

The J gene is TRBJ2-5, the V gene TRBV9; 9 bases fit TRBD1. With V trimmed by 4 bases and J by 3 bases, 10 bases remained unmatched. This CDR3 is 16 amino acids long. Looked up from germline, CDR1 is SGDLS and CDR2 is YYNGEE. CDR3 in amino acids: CASSYRTGEPKETQYF. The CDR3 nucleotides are TGTGCCAGCAGCTATCGGACAGGGGAGCCCAAAGAGACCCAGTACTTC.

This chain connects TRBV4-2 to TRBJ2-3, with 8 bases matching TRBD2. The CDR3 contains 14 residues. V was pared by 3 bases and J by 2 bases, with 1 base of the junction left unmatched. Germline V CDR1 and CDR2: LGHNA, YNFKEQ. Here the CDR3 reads CASSHGLATDTQYF. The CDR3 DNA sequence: TGTGCCAGCAGCCATGGACTAGCCACAGATACGCAGTATTTT.

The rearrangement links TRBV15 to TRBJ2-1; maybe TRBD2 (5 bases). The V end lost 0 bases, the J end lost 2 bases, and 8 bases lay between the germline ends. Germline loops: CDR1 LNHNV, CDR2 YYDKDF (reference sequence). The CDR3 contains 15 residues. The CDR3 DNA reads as TGTGCCACCAGCAGAGATTGGGGAGCCTACAATGAGCAGTTCTTC. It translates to CATSRDWGAYNEQFF.

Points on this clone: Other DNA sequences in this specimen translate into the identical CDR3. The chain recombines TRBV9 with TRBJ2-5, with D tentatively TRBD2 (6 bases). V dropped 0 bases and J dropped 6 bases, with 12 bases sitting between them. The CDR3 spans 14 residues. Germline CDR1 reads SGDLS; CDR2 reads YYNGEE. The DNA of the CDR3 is TGTGCCAGCAGCGTAGGGGGGGTTCAGCAGACCCAGTACTTC. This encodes CASSVGGVQQTQYF.

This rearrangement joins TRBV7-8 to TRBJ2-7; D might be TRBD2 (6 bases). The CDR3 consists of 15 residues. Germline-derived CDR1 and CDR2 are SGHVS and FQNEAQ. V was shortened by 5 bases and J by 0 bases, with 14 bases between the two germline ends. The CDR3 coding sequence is TGTGCCAGCAGCCGCACTAGCCCCAACTCCTACGAGCAGTACTTC. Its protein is CASSRTSPNSYEQYF.

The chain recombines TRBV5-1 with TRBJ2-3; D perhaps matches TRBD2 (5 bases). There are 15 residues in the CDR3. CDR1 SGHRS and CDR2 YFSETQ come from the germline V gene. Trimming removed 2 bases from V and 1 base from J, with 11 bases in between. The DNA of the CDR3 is TGCGCCAGCAGCTTCGGGGTTCCTGGCACAGATACGCAGTATTTT. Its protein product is CASSFGVPGTDTQYF.

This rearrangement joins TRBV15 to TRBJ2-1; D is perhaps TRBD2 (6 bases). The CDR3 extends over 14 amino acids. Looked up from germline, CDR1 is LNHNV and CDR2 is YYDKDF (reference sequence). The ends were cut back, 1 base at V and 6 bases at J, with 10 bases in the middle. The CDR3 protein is CATSRVGGINEQFF. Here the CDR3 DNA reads TGTGCCACCAGCAGAGTTGGGGGGATCAATGAGCAGTTCTTC.

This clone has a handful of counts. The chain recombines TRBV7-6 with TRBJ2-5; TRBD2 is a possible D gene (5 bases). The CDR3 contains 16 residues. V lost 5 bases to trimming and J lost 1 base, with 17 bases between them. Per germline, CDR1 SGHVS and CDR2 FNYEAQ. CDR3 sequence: CASSLGPSGTQETQYF. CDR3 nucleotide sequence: TGTGCCAGCAGCCTCGGTCCAAGCGGCACCCAAGAGACCCAGTACTTC.

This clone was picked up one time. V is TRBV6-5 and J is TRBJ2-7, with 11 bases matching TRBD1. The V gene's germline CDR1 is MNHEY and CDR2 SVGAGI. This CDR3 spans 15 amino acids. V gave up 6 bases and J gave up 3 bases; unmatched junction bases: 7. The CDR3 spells CASRHGQGAFYEQYF. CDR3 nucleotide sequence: TGTGCCAGCAGACATGGACAGGGGGCTTTCTACGAGCAGTACTTC.

The CDR3 nucleotides read TGTGCCAGCAGCTCACAGGGGTCGTTCGCCGGGGAGCTGTTTTTT. Its protein product is CASSSQGSFAGELFF. The chain combines TRBV7-9 with TRBJ2-2; TRBD1 matches at 7 bases. There are 15 residues in the CDR3. The trim removed 4 bases at V and 6 bases at J, leaving 8 bases unmatched. Germline CDR1 reads SEHNR; CDR2 reads FQNEAQ (reference sequence).

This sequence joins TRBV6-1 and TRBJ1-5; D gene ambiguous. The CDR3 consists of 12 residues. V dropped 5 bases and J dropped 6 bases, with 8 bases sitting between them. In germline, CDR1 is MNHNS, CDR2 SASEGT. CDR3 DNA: TGTGCCAGCAGTTCTTTCAGTCAGCCCCAGCATTTT. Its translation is CASSSFSQPQHF.

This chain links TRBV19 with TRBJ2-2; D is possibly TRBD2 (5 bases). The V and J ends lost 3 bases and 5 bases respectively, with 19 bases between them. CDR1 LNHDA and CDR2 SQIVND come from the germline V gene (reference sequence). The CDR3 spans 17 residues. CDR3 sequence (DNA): TGTGCCAGTAGTATGAGGCTTCCGTTCGGGGAGACCGGGGAGCTGTTTTTT. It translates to CASSMRLPFGETGELFF.

CDR3 in amino acids: CASSERSSYEQYF. Written as DNA, the CDR3 is TGTGCCAGCAGTGAAAGGTCCTCCTACGAGCAGTACTTC. The chain carries TRBV2 and TRBJ2-7; D is undetermined. Per the germline V gene, CDR1 is SNHLY and CDR2 is FYNNEI. Between the trimmed V and J ends, which lost 2 bases and 0 bases, there was a span of 5 bases. The CDR3 contains 13 residues. The whole variable domain, remainder taken from reference TRBV2 and TRBJ2-7, is EPEVTQTPSHQVTQMGQEVILRCVPISNHLYFYWYRQILGQKVEFLVSFYNNEISEKSEIFDDQFSVERPDGSNFTLKIRSTKLEDSAMYFCASSERSSYEQYFGPGTRLTVT.

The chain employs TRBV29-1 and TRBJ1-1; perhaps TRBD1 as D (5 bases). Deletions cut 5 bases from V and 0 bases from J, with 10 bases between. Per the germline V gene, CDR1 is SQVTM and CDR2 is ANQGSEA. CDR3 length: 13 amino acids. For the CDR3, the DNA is TGCAGCGTTTCGGGACGGATGAACACTGAAGCTTTCTTT. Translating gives CSVSGRMNTEAFF.

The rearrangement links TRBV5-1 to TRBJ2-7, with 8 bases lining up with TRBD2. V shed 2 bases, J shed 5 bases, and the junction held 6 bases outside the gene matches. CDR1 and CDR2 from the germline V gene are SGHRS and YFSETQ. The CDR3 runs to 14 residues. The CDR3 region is CASSFTGGRDEQYF. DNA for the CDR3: TGCGCCAGCAGCTTTACGGGAGGGCGTGACGAGCAGTACTTC.

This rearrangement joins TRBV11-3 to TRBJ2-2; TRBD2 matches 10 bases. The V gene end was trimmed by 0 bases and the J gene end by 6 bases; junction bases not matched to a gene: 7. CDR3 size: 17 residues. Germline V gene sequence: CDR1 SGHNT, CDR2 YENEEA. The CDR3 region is CASSLEYLAGVSGELFF. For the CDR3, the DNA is TGTGCCAGCAGCTTAGAGTACCTAGCGGGAGTCTCCGGGGAGCTGTTTTTT.